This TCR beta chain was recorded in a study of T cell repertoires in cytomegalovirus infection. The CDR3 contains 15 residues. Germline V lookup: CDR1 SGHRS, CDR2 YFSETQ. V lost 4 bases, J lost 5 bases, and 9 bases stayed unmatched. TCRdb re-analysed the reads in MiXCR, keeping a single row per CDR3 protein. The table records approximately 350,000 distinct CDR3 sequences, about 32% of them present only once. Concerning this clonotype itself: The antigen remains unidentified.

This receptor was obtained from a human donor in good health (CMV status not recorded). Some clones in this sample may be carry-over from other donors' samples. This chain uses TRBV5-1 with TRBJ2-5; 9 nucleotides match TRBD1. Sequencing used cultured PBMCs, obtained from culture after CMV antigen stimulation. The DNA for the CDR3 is TGCGCCAGCAGCACCGGCAGACAGGGGGGGGAGACCCAGTACTTC. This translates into CASSTGRQGGETQYF.